This TCR beta chain was profiled in a study of blood T cell repertoires in COVID-19. Background on the study: Acute and convalescent COVID-19 specimens originated in the United States, Italy and Spain.

Trimming shortened V by 5 bases and J by 0 bases, and 22 bases separated the two germline ends. Germline V CDR1 and CDR2: GTSNPN, SVGIG (reference sequence). The CDR3 consists of 17 residues. Per the original data handling: For nucleated cells, counts were estimated from reference gene primer amplification. The protocol was immunoSEQ multiplex PCR, while the TCRdb copy is restricted to in-frame clones and leaves out a portion. That table is the source of V, J and clone size, and D and trimming were worked out from the DNA. The table has 100,000 to 150,000 clones, approximately 84% seen once. Material for sequencing was peripheral blood. This chain links TRBV30 with TRBJ1-2, with D tentatively TRBD1 (6 bases). The clonotype originates from a man in his 60s with acute or convalescent COVID-19. This chain's CDR3 is CAWAARGSSNSNYGYTF. In DNA, the CDR3 is TGTGCCTGGGCGGCGAGGGGGTCCTCAAACTCTAACTATGGCTACACCTTC.